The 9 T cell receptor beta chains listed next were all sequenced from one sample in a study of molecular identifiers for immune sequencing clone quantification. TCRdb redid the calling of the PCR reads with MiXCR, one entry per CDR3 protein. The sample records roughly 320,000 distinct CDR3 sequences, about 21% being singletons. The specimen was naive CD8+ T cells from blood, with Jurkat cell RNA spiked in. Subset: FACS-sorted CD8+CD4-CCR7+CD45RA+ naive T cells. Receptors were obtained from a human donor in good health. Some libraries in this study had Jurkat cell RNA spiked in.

CDR3 sequence reads: CASSLLVGGPHSDTQYF. The CDR3 DNA is TGTGCCAGCAGTTTATTGGTGGGAGGGCCTCACTCAGATACGCAGTATTTT. This chain joins TRBV27 and TRBJ2-3, with 7 bases identical to TRBD2. The germline V gene has CDR1 MNHEY and CDR2 SMNVEV (reference sequence). The CDR3 spans 17 residues. Unmatched junction bases numbered 11, after V lost 1 base and J lost 4 bases.

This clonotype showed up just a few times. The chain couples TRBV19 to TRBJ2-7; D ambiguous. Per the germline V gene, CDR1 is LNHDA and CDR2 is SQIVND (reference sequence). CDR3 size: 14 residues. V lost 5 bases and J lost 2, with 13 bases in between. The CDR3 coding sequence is TGTGCCAGTAGTCAAGGGTATCCGACCTACGAGCAGTACTTC. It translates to CASSQGYPTYEQYF.

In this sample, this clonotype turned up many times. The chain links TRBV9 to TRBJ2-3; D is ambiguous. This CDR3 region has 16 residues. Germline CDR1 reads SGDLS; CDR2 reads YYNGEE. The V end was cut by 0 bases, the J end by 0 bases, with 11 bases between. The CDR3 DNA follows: TGTGCCAGCAGCGTAGACACGTGGGGAAGCACAGATACGCAGTATTTT. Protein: CASSVDTWGSTDTQYF.

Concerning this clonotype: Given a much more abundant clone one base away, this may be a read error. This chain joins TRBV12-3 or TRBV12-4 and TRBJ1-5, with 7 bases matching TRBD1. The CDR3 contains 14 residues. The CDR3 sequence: CASSSGQYNQPQNF. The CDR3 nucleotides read TGTGCCAGCAGTTCGGGACAGTACAATCAGCCCCAGAATTTT.

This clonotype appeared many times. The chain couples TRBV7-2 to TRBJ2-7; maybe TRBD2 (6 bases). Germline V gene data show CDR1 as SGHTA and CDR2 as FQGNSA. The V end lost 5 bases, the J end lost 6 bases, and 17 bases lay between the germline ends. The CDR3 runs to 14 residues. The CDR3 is CASSLRTIGPEQYF. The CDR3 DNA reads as TGTGCCAGCAGCCTACGGACTATAGGCCCCGAGCAGTACTTC.

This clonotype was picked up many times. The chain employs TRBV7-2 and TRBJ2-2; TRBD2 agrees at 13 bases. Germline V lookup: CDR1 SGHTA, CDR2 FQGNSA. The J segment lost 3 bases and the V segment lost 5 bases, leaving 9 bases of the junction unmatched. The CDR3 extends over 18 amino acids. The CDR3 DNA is TGTGCCAGCAGCCCGGGGGGTGGACTAGCGGGAGACACCGGGGAGCTGTTTTTT. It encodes CASSPGGGLAGDTGELFF.

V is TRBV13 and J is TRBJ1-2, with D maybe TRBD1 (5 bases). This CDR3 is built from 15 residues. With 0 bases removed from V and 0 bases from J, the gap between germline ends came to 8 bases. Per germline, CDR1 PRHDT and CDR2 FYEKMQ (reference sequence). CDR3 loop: CASSLGLGANYGYTF. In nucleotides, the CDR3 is TGTGCCAGCAGCTTAGGCCTAGGGGCTAACTATGGCTACACCTTC. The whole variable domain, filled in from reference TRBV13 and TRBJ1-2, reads AAGVIQSPRHLIKEKRETATLKCYPIPRHDTVYWYQQGPGQDPQFLISFYEKMQSDKGSIPDRFSAQQFSDYHSELNMSSLELGDSALYFCASSLGLGANYGYTFGSGTRLTVV.

CDR3 residues: CASSLWAQGNQPQHF. DNA for the CDR3: TGTGCCAGCAGTTTGTGGGCCCAGGGTAATCAGCCCCAGCATTTT. This rearrangement joins TRBV28 to TRBJ1-5; possible D gene TRBD1, 5 bases. The CDR3 covers 15 residues. Trimming removed 3 bases from V and 4 bases from J, with 13 bases in between. CDR1 MDHEN and CDR2 SYDVKM come from the germline V gene.

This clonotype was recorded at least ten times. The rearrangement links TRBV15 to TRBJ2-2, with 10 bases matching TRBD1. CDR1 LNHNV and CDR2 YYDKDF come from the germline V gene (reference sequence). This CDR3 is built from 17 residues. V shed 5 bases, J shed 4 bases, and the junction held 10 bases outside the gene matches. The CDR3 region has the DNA TGTGCCACCAGCGGACGGCGCGGGACAGGGGTCACCGGGGAGCTGTTTTTT. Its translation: CATSGRRGTGVTGELFF.